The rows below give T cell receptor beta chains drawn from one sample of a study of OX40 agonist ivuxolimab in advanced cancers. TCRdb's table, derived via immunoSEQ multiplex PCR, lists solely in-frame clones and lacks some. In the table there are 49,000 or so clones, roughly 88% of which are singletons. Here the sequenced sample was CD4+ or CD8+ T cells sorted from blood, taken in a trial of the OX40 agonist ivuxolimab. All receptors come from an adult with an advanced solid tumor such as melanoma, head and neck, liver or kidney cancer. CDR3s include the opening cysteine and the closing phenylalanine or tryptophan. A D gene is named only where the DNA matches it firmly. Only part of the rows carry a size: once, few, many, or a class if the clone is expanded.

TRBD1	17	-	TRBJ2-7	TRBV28	TGTGCCAGCAGTTTATGGGAGATGACAGGGGGGTCCTACGAGCAGTACTTC	CASSLWEMTGGSYEQYF
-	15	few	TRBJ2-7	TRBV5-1	TGCGCCAGCAGACTCGGACAGGGAGGGACCTACGAGCAGTACTTC	CASRLGQGGTYEQYF
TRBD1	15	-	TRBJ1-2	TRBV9	TGTGCCAGCAGCATACAGGGGAGAGCTAACTATGGCTACACCTTC	CASSIQGRANYGYTF
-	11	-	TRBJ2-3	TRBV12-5	TGTGCTAGTGGTTCCACAGGCACGCAGTATTTT	CASGSTGTQYF
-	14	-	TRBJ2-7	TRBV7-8	TGTGCCAGCAGCTTAGATGGAAGAGTTGGCGAGCAGTACTTC	CASSLDGRVGEQYF
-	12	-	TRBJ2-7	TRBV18	TGTGCCAGCTCACCGGACCGAAACGAGCAGTACTTC	CASSPDRNEQYF
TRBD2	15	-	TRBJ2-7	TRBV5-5	TGTGCCAGCAGCCTACTAGGACTAGCGAAGAACGAGCAGTACTTC	CASSLLGLAKNEQYF
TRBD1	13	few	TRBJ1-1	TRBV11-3	TGTGCCAGCAGCCTGGACAGGGGGACTGAAGCTTTCTTT	CASSLDRGTEAFF
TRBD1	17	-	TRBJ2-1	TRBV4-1	TGCGCCAGCAGCCTCGACCCGGGACAGGGGACATACAATGAGCAGTTCTTC	CASSLDPGQGTYNEQFF
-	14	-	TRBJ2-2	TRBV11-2	TGTGCCAGCAGCTTCAGAGGGGACACCGGGGAGCTGTTTTTT	CASSFRGDTGELFF
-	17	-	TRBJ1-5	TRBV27	TGTGCCAGCAGTTTCTGGCGGGGACCGGGTAGCAATCAGCCCCAGCATTTT	CASSFWRGPGSNQPQHF
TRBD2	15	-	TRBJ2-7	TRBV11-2	TGTGCCAGCAGCCCCCTAGCGGGAAGAAGCTACGAGCAGTACTTC	CASSPLAGRSYEQYF
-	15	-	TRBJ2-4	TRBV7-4	TGTGCCAGCAGCTTAGGAGGGCTAGCCAAAAACATTCAGTACTTC	CASSLGGLAKNIQYF
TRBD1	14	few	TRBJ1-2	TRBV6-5	TGTGCCAGCAGTTACGGGCGAGGGGGCTCTGGCTACACCTTC	CASSYGRGGSGYTF
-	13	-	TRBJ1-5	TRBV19	TGTGCCAGTTTTGGAGGTATCAATCAGCCCCAGCATTTT	CASFGGINQPQHF
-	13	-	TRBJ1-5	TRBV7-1	TGTGCCAGCAGCTTCATCCCTGGTCAGCCCCAGCATTTT	CASSFIPGQPQHF
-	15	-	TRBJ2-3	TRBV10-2	TGCGCCAGCAGTGAGCGGGAGTCAAGCACAGATACGCAGTATTTT	CASSERESSTDTQYF
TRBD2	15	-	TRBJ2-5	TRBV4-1	TGCGCCAGCAGCCGGGACTTAGCGGGAGCTGAGACCCAGTACTTC	CASSRDLAGAETQYF